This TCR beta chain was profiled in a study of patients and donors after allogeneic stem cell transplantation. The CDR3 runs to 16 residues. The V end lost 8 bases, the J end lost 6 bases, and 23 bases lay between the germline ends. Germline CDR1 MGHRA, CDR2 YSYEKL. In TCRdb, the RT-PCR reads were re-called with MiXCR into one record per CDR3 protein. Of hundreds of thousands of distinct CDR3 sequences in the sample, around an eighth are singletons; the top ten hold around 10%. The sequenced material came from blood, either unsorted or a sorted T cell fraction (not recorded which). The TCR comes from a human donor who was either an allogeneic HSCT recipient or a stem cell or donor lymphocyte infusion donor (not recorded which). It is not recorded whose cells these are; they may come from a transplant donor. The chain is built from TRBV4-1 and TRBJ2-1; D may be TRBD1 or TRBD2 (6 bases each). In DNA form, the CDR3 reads TGCGCCAGCGGGGGGCGAAGGGGCGGAAGGGGCAATGAGCAGTTCTTC. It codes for CASGGRRGGRGNEQFF.